This TCR beta chain is from a study of blood T cell repertoires in COVID-19 (dated by TCRdb to about 2020). Regarding the research as a whole: Samples from collaborators originated in the United States, Italy and Spain and spanned both the acute and convalescent phases of COVID-19. Where available, HLA class I and class II types were obtained from metadata supplied by the sample provider rather than from assay-based typing. The repertoires were made available in a free public database intended to serve as a resource for research on the immune response to SARS-CoV-2. Sample metadata almost always included a de-identified subject ID, COVID-19 status, age in years and sex. The material from the prospective study consisted of cDNA or gDNA derived from T cells, B-cell-depleted T cells, or PBMCs. The samples were drawn from two sources: the first 160 participants of the ongoing ImmuneRACE study, and 1,000 to 1,500 subjects contributed by 6 global collaborators. Deeply sampled blood TCRbeta repertoires from subjects exposed to, actively infected with, or recovered from COVID-19 were included in the dataset.

In regard to this clone: Its antigen is still unknown. No much larger clone exists at a distance of one base, and base qualities are not known.

TCRbeta CDR3 regions were amplified from genomic DNA using the immunoSEQ Assay, a bias-controlled multiplex PCR. The original pipeline was this. The number of nucleated cells in each sample was estimated from the amplification of reference gene primers within the assay. To quantify the absolute abundance of each unique TCRbeta CDR3 rearrangement, sequence reads were collapsed and filtered. For each sample, productive Simpson clonality was calculated as the square root of Simpson's diversity index across productive rearrangements. As stored in TCRdb, this immuneACCESS dataset retains in-frame rearrangements with V and J assigned. A fraction of the clones does not appear; measured against another copy, unresolved V genes explain less than half of the discrepancy, and the remainder lacks a known reason. V and J calls and clone size follow that table, whereas D and trimming were derived from the DNA. The sample table lists some 400,000 clones, roughly 86% of them with a count of one. The top ten clonotypes cover less than 2% of the sample.

V sheds 1 base and J sheds 6 bases, leaving 18 bases between their ends. Including the terminal cysteine and phenylalanine, the CDR3 comprises 16 residues. The CDR3 DNA has 48 bases and is translated from base 1. Via the germline V gene (reference sequence), CDR1 is PRHDT and CDR2 FYEKMQ. Participants in the prospective study were aged about 18 to 95 years, lived in under 30 United States geographic areas, and enrolled through a virtual design. In the prospective study, participants were assigned to cohorts based on the clinical history participants reported in a screening survey and a study questionnaire. ImmuneRACE Cohort 3 recovered participants were defined by two consecutive negative NP/OP PCR tests, healthcare professional clearance, or symptom resolution. Each participant in the prospective study had whole blood, serum and a nasopharyngeal or oropharyngeal swab collected by mobile phlebotomists. Additional blood draws and questionnaires over an approximately 2-month period could optionally be provided by prospective study participants. Before DNA extraction, blood samples from the prospective study were shipped at room temperature or frozen.

General study outcomes and caveats: The amount of clinical and demographic metadata varied by source and participant and was provided uncurated.

The receptor chain draws on TRBV13 and TRBJ1-2; a weak D assignment points to TRBD1 (6 bases agree). The TCR comes from a woman aged 25 to 45 who had recovered from COVID-19. The source material was PBMCs or T cells enriched from blood (not recorded which). The DNA reads as follows: TGTGCCAGCAGCTTAGAACTCGACAGGCGATGGGATGGCTACACCTTC. This codes for CASSLELDRRWDGYTF. Joined to the reference TRBV13 and TRBJ1-2 proteins, this CDR3 gives the full variable domain: AAGVIQSPRHLIKEKRETATLKCYPIPRHDTVYWYQQGPGQDPQFLISFYEKMQSDKGSIPDRFSAQQFSDYHSELNMSSLELGDSALYFCASSLELDRRWDGYTFGSGTRLTVV.